This T cell receptor (beta chain) was captured by sequencing in a study of T cells of healthy individuals. This CDR3 has 16 residues. Germline loops: CDR1 LGHDT, CDR2 YNNKEL (reference sequence). Trimming at V came to 1 base and at J to 0 bases, leaving 1 base not matched to a gene. In its sample, this clonotype was seen a few times. MiXCR, run by TCRdb on the 5' RACE reads, gives a single entry per CDR3 protein. The sample includes around 79,000 distinct CDR3 sequences, about 5% seen only once; the top ten take about 7.5%. The chain carries TRBV3-1 and TRBJ2-5, with TRBD2 identical over 11 bases. The sequence was obtained from a female donor in good health. The CDR3 sequence: CASSQVAGGYQETQYF. The CDR3 nucleotides read TGTGCCAGCAGCCAAGTAGCGGGAGGGTACCAAGAGACCCAGTACTTC.